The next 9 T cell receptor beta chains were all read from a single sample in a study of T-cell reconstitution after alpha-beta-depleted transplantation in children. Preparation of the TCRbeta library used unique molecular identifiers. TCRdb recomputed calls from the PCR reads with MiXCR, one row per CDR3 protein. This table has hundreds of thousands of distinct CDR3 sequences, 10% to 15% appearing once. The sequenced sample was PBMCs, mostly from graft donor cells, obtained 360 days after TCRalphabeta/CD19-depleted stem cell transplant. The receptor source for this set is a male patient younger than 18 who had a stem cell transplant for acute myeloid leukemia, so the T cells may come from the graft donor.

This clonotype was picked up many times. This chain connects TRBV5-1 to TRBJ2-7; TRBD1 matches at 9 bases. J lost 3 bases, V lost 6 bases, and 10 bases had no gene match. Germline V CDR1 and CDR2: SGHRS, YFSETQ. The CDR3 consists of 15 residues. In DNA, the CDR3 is TGCGCCAGCAAATCGGGACAGGGCCGGGACTACGAGCAGTACTTC. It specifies CASKSGQGRDYEQYF.

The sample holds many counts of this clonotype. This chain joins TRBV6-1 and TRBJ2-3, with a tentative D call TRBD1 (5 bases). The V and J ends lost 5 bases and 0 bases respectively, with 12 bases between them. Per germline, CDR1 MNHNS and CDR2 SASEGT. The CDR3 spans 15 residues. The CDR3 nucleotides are TGTGCCAGCAGTCGCCCAGGGTTAAGCACAGATACGCAGTATTTT. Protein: CASSRPGLSTDTQYF.

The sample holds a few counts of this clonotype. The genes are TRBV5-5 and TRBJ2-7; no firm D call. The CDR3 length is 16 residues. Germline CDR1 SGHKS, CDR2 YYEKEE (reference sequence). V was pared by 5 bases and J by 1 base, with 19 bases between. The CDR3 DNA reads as TGTGCCAGCAGTCACTATGAGGACCCGGAATCCTACGAGCAGTACTTC. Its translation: CASSHYEDPESYEQYF.

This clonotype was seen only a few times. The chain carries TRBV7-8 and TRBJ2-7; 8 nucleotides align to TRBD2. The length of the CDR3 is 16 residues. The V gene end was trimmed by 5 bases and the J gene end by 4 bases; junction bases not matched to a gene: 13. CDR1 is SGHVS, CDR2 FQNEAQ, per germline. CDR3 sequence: CASSIGLAPHNYEQYF. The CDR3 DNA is TGTGCCAGCAGCATTGGACTAGCCCCACATAATTACGAGCAGTACTTC.

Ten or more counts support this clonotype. CDR3 amino acids: CASSYVTGGVKNIQYF. The CDR3 DNA is TGTGCCAGCAGTTACGTTACAGGGGGGGTCAAAAACATTCAGTACTTC. The gene calls are TRBV6-2 or TRBV6-3 and TRBJ2-4, with D possibly TRBD1 on 8 matching bases. Germline loops: CDR1 MNHEY, CDR2 SVGEGT. The CDR3 has 16 amino acids. Trimming left V 2 bases short and J 3 bases short, with 14 bases between.

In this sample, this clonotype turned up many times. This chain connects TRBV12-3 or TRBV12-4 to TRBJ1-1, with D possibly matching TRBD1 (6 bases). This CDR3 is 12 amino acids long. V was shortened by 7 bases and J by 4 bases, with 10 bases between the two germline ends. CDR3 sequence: CASTTGFTEAFF. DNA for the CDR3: TGTGCCAGCACCACAGGGTTCACTGAAGCTTTCTTT.

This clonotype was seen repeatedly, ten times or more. The CDR3 nucleotides are TGTGCCAGCAGTTACGTAGAAGGGGCCTACGAGCAGTACTTC. Amino acids: CASSYVEGAYEQYF. This rearrangement joins TRBV6-2 or TRBV6-3 to TRBJ2-7; D possibly corresponds to TRBD1 (5 bases). V was pared by 2 bases and J by 2 bases, with 10 bases between. This CDR3 region has 14 residues. CDR1 is MNHEY, CDR2 SVGEGT, per germline.

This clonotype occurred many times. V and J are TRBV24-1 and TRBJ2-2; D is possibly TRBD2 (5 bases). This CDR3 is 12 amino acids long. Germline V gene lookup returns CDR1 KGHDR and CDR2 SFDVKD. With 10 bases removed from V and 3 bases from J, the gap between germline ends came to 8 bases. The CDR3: CATRRDTGELFF. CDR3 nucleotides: TGTGCCACACGGCGGGACACCGGGGAGCTGTTTTTT.

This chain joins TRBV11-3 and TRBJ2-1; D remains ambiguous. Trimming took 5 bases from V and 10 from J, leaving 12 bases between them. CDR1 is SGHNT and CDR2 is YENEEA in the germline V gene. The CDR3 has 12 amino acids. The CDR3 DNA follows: TGTGCCAGCAGCCGTGGGGATAGGGAGCAGTTCTTC. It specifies CASSRGDREQFF. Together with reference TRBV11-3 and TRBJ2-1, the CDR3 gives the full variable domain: EAGVVQSPRYKIIEKKQPVAFWCNPISGHNTLYWYLQNLGQGPELLIRYENEEAVDDSQLPKDRFSAERLKGVDSTLKIQPAELGDSAVYLCASSRGDREQFFGPGTRLTVL.